This T cell receptor beta chain was documented in a study of cytotoxic CD8 clonotypes in ibrutinib-treated CLL. Study information: The subjects consisted of some 12 relapsed/refractory and around 15 treatment-naive individuals, with around 17 IGHV unmutated.

Using immunoSEQ multiplex PCR, the repertoire was profiled, and TCRdb retains in-frame clones only, with some absent. The sample has 200,000 to 250,000 clones, 60% to 80% seen once. The J segment lost 8 bases and the V segment lost 1 base, leaving 2 bases of the junction unmatched. CDR3 length: 14 residues. The germline V gene encodes CDR1 MNHEY and CDR2 SMNVEV (reference sequence). This sequence originates from a human donor with chronic lymphocytic leukemia. This specimen consisted of PBMCs, obtained after 12 months of ibrutinib treatment. The chain combines TRBV27 with TRBJ1-1; TRBD1 matches 12 bases. CDR3 DNA sequence: TGTGCCAGCAGTTTATATGGGACAGGGGGCGAAGCTTTCTTT. Its protein product is CASSLYGTGGEAFF.